Listed here are 15 T cell receptor beta chains from one sample, sequenced in a study of PD-1 blockade in classical Hodgkin lymphoma. Each patient relapsed following autologous stem cell transplantation, and prior brentuximab vedotin exposure differed. Data came from immunoSEQ multiplex PCR; TCRdb stores just in-frame clones and leaves some out. Among 46,000 or so clones listed, about 78% were seen once. The sequences come from peripheral blood mononuclear cells (PBMCs), collected before the second cycle of nivolumab. All receptors derive from a human donor with classical Hodgkin lymphoma.

The chain carries TRBV28 and TRBJ1-3, with D unclear. From germline, CDR1 is MDHEN and CDR2 SYDVKM. The CDR3 consists of 10 residues. V lost 8 bases to trimming and J lost 1 base, with 0 bases between them. CDR3 amino acids: CASSGNTIYF. The CDR3 DNA sequence: TGTGCCAGCTCTGGAAACACCATATATTTT.

The CDR3 spells CASSKTEIYEQYF. In DNA, the CDR3 is TGTGCCAGCAGTAAGACAGAGATTTACGAGCAGTACTTC. The genes are TRBV6-5 and TRBJ2-7; weak D call: TRBD1 (5 bases). This CDR3 contains 13 residues. CDR1 is MNHEY and CDR2 is SVGAGI in the germline V gene. The V and J ends lost 5 bases and 4 bases respectively, with 12 bases between them.

The rearrangement joins TRBV27 to TRBJ1-1, with D hard to call. The V and J ends lost 4 bases and 0 bases respectively, with 9 bases between them. Germline V gene data show CDR1 as MNHEY and CDR2 as SMNVEV (reference sequence). The CDR3 contains 14 residues. CDR3 loop: CASSSVFMNTEAFF. The CDR3 nucleotides read TGTGCCAGCAGTTCGGTTTTCATGAACACTGAAGCTTTCTTT.

The rearrangement links TRBV27 to TRBJ1-5; D remains unclear. V lost 6 bases, J lost 9 bases, and 18 bases lay in between. The germline V gene has CDR1 MNHEY and CDR2 SMNVEV (reference sequence). The CDR3 spans 14 residues. The CDR3 reads CASSQGRRAWPQHF. In DNA form, the CDR3 reads TGTGCCAGCAGCCAAGGACGTCGTGCCTGGCCCCAGCATTTT.

V gene TRBV11-3 combines with J gene TRBJ1-3; no clear D. V shed 4 bases and J shed 2 bases, with 9 bases lying between them. Germline-derived CDR1 and CDR2 are SGHNT and YENEEA. CDR3 length equals 14 residues. The CDR3 sequence is CASSSAPTGNTIYF. The DNA of the CDR3 is TGTGCCAGCAGCTCCGCACCCACTGGAAACACCATATATTTT.

The rearrangement joins TRBV6-6 to TRBJ1-4, with D perhaps matching TRBD1 (5 bases). V lost 0 bases, J lost 12 bases, and 14 bases lay in between. This CDR3 is built from 14 residues. Germline CDR1 is MNHNY and CDR2 is SVGAGI (reference sequence). In nucleotides, the CDR3 is TGTGCCAGCAGTTACTCCGGGACGGCCGGAGAACTGTTTTTT. Translating it yields CASSYSGTAGELFF.

V is TRBV28 and J is TRBJ2-7; D is possibly TRBD1 (5 bases). Trimming pared 7 bases from V and 0 bases from J, leaving 10 bases between. This CDR3 has 13 residues. Germline assignment: CDR1 MDHEN and CDR2 SYDVKM. The CDR3 DNA sequence: TGTGCCAGCACCGACAGTCGCTCCTACGAGCAGTACTTC. Residues: CASTDSRSYEQYF.

V is TRBV6-1 and J is TRBJ1-4; no firm D call. Germline CDR1 reads MNHNS; CDR2 reads SASEGT. The germline V and J ends were trimmed by 5 bases and 8 bases, with 15 bases remaining between them. The CDR3 has 14 residues. The CDR3 DNA sequence: TGTGCCAGCAGTTTCAGGACCCGCTACGAAAAACTGTTTTTT. The encoded protein is CASSFRTRYEKLFF.

Note on this clone: The junction differs from germline at one of its ends, possibly a read error. DNA for the CDR3: TGTGCCAGCAGCCCCAGGCCATATGGCCATGGCTACATCTTC. It codes for CASSPRPYGHGYIF. The rearrangement uses TRBV7-2 and TRBJ1-2; D uncertain. CDR3 length: 14 amino acids. Germline V lookup: CDR1 SGHTA, CDR2 FQGNSA.

The chain links TRBV6-5 to TRBJ2-5, with a tentative D call TRBD2 (5 bases). V was pared by 5 bases and J by 3 bases, with 7 bases between. Germline V gene sequence: CDR1 MNHEY, CDR2 SVGAGI. The CDR3 is 12 amino acids. CDR3 amino acids: CASSGREETQYF. CDR3 DNA: TGTGCCAGCAGTGGGCGGGAAGAGACCCAGTACTTC.

DNA of the CDR3: TGTGCCAGCAGCTACCGGGACAGGGAGGAAAAACTGTTTTTT. Amino acids: CASSYRDREEKLFF. This chain joins TRBV5-4 and TRBJ1-4; 9 nucleotides line up with TRBD1. Germline V gives CDR1 SGHNT, CDR2 YYREEE (reference sequence). This CDR3 contains 14 residues. J lost 8 bases, V lost 3 bases, and 5 bases had no gene match.

The chain couples TRBV4-2 to TRBJ2-7; D tentatively fits TRBD1 or TRBD2 (5 bases each). Germline V gene lookup returns CDR1 LGHNA and CDR2 YNFKEQ. The V end lost 6 bases, the J end lost 7 bases, and 22 bases lay between the germline ends. The CDR3 is 15 amino acids. The CDR3 bases are TGTGCCAGCAGATACCGACCCGGGGCAACCGAAGAGCAGTACTTC. Amino acid sequence: CASRYRPGATEEQYF.

A remark on this clone: The junction departs from the called germline gene at one end, perhaps through a read error. This chain connects TRBV6-1 to TRBJ2-5; no firm D call. CDR1 and CDR2 from the germline V gene are MNHNS and SASEGT. This CDR3 comprises 14 residues. CDR3 protein: CASSEGHTFETQYF. CDR3 nucleotides: TGTGCCAGCAGCGAAGGCCACACCTTTGAGACCCAGTACTTC.

This clone was counted a single time. The genes are TRBV27 and TRBJ2-7; TRBD1 agrees at 10 bases. This CDR3 is built from 16 residues. Trimming at V came to 2 bases and at J to 4 bases, leaving 8 bases not matched to a gene. Germline-derived CDR1 and CDR2 are MNHEY and SMNVEV (reference sequence). CDR3 bases: TGTGCCAGCAGTTTACAGGGACAGGGGCAGATATACGAGCAGTACTTC. It is translated as CASSLQGQGQIYEQYF.

The chain uses TRBV19 and TRBJ2-5, with D possibly being TRBD2 (7 bases). The CDR3 has 12 residues. Trimming stripped 7 bases from V and 5 bases from J, with 11 bases between. Germline V gene lookup returns CDR1 LNHDA and CDR2 SQIVND (reference sequence). The CDR3, as DNA: TGTGCCAGTATGGGGGGGCGGGAGACCCAGTACTTC. Its protein is CASMGGRETQYF.